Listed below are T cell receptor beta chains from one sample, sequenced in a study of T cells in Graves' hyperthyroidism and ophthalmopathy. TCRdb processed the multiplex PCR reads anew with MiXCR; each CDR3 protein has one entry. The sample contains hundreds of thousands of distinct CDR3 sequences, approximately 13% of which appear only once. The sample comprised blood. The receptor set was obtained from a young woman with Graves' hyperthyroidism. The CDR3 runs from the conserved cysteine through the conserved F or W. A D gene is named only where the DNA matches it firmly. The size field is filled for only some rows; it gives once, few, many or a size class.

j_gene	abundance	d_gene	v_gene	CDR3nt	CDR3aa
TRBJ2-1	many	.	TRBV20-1	TGCAGTGCTAGAGATAAGACCGAACGTGGTGAGCAGTTCTTC	CSARDKTERGEQFF
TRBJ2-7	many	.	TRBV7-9	TGTGCCAGCAGCTTCATCAACTCCTACGAGCAGTACTTC	CASSFINSYEQYF
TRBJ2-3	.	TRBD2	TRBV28	TGTGCCAGCAGTTTGTTGGGACTAGACACAGATACGCAGTATTTT	CASSLLGLDTDTQYF
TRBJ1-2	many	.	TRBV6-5	TGTGCCAGCAGTTACTCGATGTCTCACTATGGCTACACCTTC	CASSYSMSHYGYTF
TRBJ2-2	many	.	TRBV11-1	TGTGCCAGCAGCCCCCGGGACGGTAACACCGGGGAGCTGTTTTTT	CASSPRDGNTGELFF
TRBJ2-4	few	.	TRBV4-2	TGTGCCAGCAGCCAAGAACTAGCCAAAAACATTCAGTACTTC	CASSQELAKNIQYF
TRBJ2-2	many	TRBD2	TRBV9	TGTGCCAGCAGCCCCTACTCGGGAGGCACCGGGGAGCTGTTTTTT	CASSPYSGGTGELFF
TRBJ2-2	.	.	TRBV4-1	TGCGCCAGCAGCCAACTACCCATGTTTAACACCGGGGAGCTGTTTTTT	CASSQLPMFNTGELFF
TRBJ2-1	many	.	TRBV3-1	TGTGCCAGCAGCCCATTCAAGACTCCTGACAATGAGCAGTTCTTC	CASSPFKTPDNEQFF
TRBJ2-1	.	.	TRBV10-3	TGTGCCATCGAGAGTAGCGGATTCTACAATGAGCAGTTCTTC	CAIESSGFYNEQFF
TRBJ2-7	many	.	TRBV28	TGTGCCAGCAGCCGACCCGAGGCGAACGAGCAGTACTTC	CASSRPEANEQYF
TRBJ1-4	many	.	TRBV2	TGTGCCAGCAGTGATCCCCCTTGGTGGGGCAGGGGTGATGAAAAACTGTTTTTT	CASSDPPWWGRGDEKLFF
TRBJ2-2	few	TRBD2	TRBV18	TGTGCCAGCTCACCACGGACTAGCGGGAGTGGCGGGGAGCTGTTTTTT	CASSPRTSGSGGELFF
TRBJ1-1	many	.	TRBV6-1	TGTGCCAGCATAAAGGGGGTTAAAGCTTTCTTT	CASIKGVKAFF
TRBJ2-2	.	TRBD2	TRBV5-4	TGTGCCAGCAGCTTGATTAGCGGGAGAGTGGACACCGGGGAGCTGTTTTTT	CASSLISGRVDTGELFF
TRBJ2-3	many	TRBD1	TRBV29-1	TGCAGCCTGCTAGGGACAGGGCTTGGAGATACGCAGTATTTT	CSLLGTGLGDTQYF
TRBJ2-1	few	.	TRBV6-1	TGTGCCAGCGGGGGTAAAGAGGCCTCCTACAATGAGCAGTTCTTC	CASGGKEASYNEQFF
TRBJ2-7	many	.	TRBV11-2	TGTGCCAGTGACCCCGGGACGAACACCTACGAGCAGTACTTC	CASDPGTNTYEQYF
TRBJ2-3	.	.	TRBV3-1	TGTGCCAGCAGCCAGGGGGGCGGAGCCGGCACAGATACGCAGTATTTT	CASSQGGGAGTDTQYF
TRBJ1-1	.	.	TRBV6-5	TGTGCCAGCAGTTCCCCTTTGGGCCGCGAAGCTTTCTTT	CASSSPLGREAFF
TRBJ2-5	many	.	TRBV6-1	TGTGCCAGCAGTTCTCCGACAGGAACCCTCCAAGAGACCCAGTACTTC	CASSSPTGTLQETQYF
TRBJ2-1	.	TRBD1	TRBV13	TGTGCCAGCAGCTACACTGGCGCGGGACAGGGGCGCAGTGATGAGCAGTTCTTC	CASSYTGAGQGRSDEQFF
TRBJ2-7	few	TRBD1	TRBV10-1	TGCGCCGACGGACAGGGGGTAGAGTACGAGCAGTACTTC	CADGQGVEYEQYF
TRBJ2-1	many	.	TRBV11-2	TGTGCCAGCAGCTTAGTACCGGGAGTCCTGGGCATGGATGAGCAGTTCTTC	CASSLVPGVLGMDEQFF
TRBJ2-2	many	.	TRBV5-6	TGTGCCAGCAGCAACTTCGGGGGCGGGGAGCTGTTTTTT	CASSNFGGGELFF
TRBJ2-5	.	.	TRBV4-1	TGCGCCAGCAGCCTACACGAGTCAGAATGGGAGACCCAGTACTTC	CASSLHESEWETQYF
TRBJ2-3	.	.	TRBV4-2	TGTGCCAGCAGCCAGTACCGGGACTTGGGAAGCACAGATACGCAGTATTTT	CASSQYRDLGSTDTQYF
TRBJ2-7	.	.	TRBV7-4	TGTCCCAGCAGCTTGGACATCCACTCCTACGAGCAGTACTTC	CPSSLDIHSYEQYF
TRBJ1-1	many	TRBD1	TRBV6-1	TGTGCCAGCAGACCAGGGACAGATTTGAACACTGAAGCTTTCTTT	CASRPGTDLNTEAFF